Reported below is one T cell receptor beta chain. This sample stems from a study of blood T cell repertoires in COVID-19. For the study at large: Spain, Italy and the United States supplied samples that represented acute and convalescent COVID-19.

Germline lookup yields CDR1 SNHLY and CDR2 FYNNEI. The junction had 5 bases not matched to a gene; V was cut back by 4 bases and J by 0 bases. The CDR3 is 15 residues long. The table came from immunoSEQ multiplex PCR; TCRdb's copy has only in-frame clones and leaves some out. The sample holds about 120,000 clones, roughly four fifths seen once. Sequencing was done on a sample of peripheral blood. The TCR was taken from a human donor in a cohort sampled during active COVID-19. The rearrangement links TRBV2 to TRBJ1-1; 7 bases map to TRBD1. CDR3 sequence reads: CASSAGQSMNTEAFF. The CDR3 DNA is TGTGCCAGCAGTGCGGGACAGTCCATGAACACTGAAGCTTTCTTT. Based on the CDR3 plus reference TRBV2 and TRBJ1-1, the full variable domain is EPEVTQTPSHQVTQMGQEVILRCVPISNHLYFYWYRQILGQKVEFLVSFYNNEISEKSEIFDDQFSVERPDGSNFTLKIRSTKLEDSAMYFCASSAGQSMNTEAFFGQGTRLTVV.